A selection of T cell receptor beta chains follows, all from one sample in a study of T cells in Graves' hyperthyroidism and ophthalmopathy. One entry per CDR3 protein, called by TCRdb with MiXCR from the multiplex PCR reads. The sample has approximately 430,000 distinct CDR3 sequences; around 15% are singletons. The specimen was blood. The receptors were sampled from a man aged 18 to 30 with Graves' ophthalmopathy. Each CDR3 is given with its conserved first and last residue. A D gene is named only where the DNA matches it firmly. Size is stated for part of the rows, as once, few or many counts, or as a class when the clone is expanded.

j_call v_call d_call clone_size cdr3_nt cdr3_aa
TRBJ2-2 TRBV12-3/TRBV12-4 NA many TGTGCCAGCAGGCATACCTGGGACAATACCGGGGAGCTGTTTTTT CASRHTWDNTGELFF
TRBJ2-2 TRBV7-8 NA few TGTGCCAGCAGCTCGAAAACGGAAGCCGGGGAGCTGTTTTTT CASSSKTEAGELFF
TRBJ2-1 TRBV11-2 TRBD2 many TGTGCCAGCAGCGGGGCGAACGACAGGGTACACCTTAGCGGGGGATTTTACAATGAGCAGTTCTTC CASSGANDRVHLSGGFYNEQFF
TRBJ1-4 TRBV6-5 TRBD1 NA TGTGCCAGCAGTTTACAGGGGCAGGAAAAACTGTTTTTT CASSLQGQEKLFF
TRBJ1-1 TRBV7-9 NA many TGTGCCAGCAGCCCGGACACTTGGGCTGAAGCTTTCTTT CASSPDTWAEAFF
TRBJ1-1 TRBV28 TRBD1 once TGTGCCAGCAGTGATGGAGACAGGGGCACTGAAGCTTTCTTT CASSDGDRGTEAFF
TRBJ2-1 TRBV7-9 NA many TGTGCCAGCAGCCCCGAAGGGGGGGGGCAGTTCTTC CASSPEGGGQFF
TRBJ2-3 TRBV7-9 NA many TGTGCCAGCAGCTTAGTCCAGGGAAACACAGATACGCAGTATTTT CASSLVQGNTDTQYF
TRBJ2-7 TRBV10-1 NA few TGCGCCAGCAGTGATCCTCGGTTTAGGACCTACGAGCAGTACTTC CASSDPRFRTYEQYF
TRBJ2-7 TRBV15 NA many TGTGCCACCAGCAACATACCATCTTACGAGCAGTACTTC CATSNIPSYEQYF
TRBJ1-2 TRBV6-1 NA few TGTGCCAGCTCAACGACCTATGGCTACACCTTC CASSTTYGYTF
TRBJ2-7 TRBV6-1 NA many TGTGCCAGCAGTGAGACAGGCCTGGCGCCCTACGAGCAGTACTTC CASSETGLAPYEQYF
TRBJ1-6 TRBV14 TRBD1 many TGTGCCAGCAGCGCGGGACAGTCTAGCTCCTATAATTCACCCCTCCACTTT CASSAGQSSSYNSPLHF
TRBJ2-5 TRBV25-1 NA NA TGTGCCAGCAGTGATCGGCAGCCCCAAACCCAGTACTTC CASSDRQPQTQYF
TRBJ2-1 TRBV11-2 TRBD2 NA TGTGCCAGCAGTGGTAGCGGGGGTAACTACAATGAGCAGTTCTTC CASSGSGGNYNEQFF
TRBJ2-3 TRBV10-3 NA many TGTGCCATCAGGGGGCAGGGAGATACGCAGTATTTT CAIRGQGDTQYF